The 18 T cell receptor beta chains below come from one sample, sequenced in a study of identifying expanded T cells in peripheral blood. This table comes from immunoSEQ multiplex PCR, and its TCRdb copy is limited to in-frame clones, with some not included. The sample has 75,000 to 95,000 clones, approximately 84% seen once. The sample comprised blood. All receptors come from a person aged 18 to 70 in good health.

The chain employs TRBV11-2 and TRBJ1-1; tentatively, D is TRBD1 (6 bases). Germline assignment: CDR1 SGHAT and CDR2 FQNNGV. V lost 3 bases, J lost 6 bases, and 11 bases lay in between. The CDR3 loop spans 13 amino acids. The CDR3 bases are TGTGCCAGCAGCTTGGGGGGCAGCGCTGAAGCTTTCTTT. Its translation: CASSLGGSAEAFF.

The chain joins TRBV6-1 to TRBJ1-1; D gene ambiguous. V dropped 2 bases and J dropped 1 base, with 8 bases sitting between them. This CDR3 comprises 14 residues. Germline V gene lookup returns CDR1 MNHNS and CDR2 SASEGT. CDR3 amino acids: CASSERPRNTEAFF. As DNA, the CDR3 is TGTGCCAGCAGTGAACGTCCCAGGAACACTGAAGCTTTCTTT.

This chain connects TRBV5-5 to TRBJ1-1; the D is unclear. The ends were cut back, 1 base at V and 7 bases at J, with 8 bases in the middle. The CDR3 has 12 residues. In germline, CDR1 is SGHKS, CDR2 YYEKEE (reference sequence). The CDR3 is CASSLRDIEAFF. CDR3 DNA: TGTGCCAGCAGCTTGCGTGACATTGAAGCTTTCTTT.

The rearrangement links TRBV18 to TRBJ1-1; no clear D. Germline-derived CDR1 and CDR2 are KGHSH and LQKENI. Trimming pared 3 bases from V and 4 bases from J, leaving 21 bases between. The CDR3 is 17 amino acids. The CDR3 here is CASSPGQTTARGTEAFF. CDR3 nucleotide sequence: TGTGCCAGCTCACCCGGCCAAACTACCGCTCGCGGCACTGAAGCTTTCTTT.

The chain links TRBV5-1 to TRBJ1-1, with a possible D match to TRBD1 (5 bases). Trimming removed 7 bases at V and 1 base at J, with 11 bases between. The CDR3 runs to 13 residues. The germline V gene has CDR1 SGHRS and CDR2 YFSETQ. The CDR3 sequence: CASSEQENTEAFF. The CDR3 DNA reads TGCGCCAGCTCCGAACAGGAGAACACTGAAGCTTTCTTT.

Here the CDR3 reads CASSPGDRPMNTEAFF. CDR3 nucleotides: TGCGCCAGCAGCCCGGGGGACAGACCCATGAACACTGAAGCTTTCTTT. The chain carries TRBV5-1 and TRBJ1-1; 7 positions match TRBD1. Trimming cost V 4 bases and J 0 bases; bases outside gene matches: 9. The V gene's germline CDR1 is SGHRS and CDR2 YFSETQ. The CDR3 totals 16 residues.

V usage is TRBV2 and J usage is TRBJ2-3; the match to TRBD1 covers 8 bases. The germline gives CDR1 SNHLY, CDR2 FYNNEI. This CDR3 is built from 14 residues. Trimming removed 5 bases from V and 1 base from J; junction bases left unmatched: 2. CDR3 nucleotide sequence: TGTGCCAGCAGTTCGACAGGGGGCACAGATACGCAGTATTTT. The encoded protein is CASSSTGGTDTQYF. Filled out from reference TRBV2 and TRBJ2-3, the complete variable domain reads EPEVTQTPSHQVTQMGQEVILRCVPISNHLYFYWYRQILGQKVEFLVSFYNNEISEKSEIFDDQFSVERPDGSNFTLKIRSTKLEDSAMYFCASSSTGGTDTQYFGPGTRLTVL.

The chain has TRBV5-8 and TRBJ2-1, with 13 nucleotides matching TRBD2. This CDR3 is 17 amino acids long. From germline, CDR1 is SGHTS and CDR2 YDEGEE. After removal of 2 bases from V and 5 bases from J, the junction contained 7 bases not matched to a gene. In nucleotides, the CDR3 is TGTGCCAGCAGCTTTACCCGGACTAGCGGGGGTAACAATGAGCAGTTCTTC. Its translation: CASSFTRTSGGNNEQFF.

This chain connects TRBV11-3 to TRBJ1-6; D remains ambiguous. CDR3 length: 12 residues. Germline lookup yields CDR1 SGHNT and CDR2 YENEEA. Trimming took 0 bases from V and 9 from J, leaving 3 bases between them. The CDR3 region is CASSLDFSPLHF. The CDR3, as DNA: TGTGCCAGCAGCTTAGATTTTTCACCCCTCCACTTT.

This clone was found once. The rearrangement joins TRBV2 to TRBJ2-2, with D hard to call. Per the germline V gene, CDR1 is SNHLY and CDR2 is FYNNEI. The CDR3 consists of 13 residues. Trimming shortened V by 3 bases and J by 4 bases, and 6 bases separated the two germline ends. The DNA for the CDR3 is TGTGCCAGCAGTGAGGGATTCACCGGGGAGCTGTTTTTT. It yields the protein CASSEGFTGELFF.

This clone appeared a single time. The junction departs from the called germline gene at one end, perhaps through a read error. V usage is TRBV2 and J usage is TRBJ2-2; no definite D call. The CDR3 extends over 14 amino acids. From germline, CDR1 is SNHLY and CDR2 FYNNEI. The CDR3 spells CASRPGTNTGELFF. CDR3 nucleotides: TGTGCTAGCAGGCCGGGCACGAACACCGGGGAGCTGTTTTTT.

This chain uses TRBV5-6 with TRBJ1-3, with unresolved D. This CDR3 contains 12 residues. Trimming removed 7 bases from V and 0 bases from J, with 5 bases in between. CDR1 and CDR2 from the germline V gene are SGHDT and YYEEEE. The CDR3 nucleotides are TGTGCCAGCGGGAGCTCTGGAAACACCATATATTTT. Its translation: CASGSSGNTIYF.

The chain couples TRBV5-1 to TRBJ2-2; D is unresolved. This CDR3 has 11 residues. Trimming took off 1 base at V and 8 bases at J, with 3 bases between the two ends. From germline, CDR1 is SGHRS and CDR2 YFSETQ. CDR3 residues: CASSLRGELFF. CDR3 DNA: TGCGCCAGCAGCTTGAGAGGGGAGCTGTTTTTT.

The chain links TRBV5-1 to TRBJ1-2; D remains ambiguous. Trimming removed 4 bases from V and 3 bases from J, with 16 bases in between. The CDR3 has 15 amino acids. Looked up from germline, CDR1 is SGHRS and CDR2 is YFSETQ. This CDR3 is CASSPGYTTDYGYTF. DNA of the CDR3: TGCGCCAGCAGCCCCGGTTATACGACGGACTATGGCTACACCTTC.

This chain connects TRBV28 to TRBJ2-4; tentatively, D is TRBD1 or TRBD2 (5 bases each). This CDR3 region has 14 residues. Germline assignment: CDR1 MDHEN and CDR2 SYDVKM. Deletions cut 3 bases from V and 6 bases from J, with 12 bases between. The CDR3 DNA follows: TGTGCCAGCAGTTTCTCGGGACGGCCAAACATTCAGTACTTC. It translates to CASSFSGRPNIQYF. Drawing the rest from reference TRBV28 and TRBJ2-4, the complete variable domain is DVKVTQSSRYLVKRTGEKVFLECVQDMDHENMFWYRQDPGLGLRLIYFSYDVKMKEKGDIPEGYSVSREKKERFSLILESASTNQTSMYLCASSFSGRPNIQYFGAGTRLSVL.

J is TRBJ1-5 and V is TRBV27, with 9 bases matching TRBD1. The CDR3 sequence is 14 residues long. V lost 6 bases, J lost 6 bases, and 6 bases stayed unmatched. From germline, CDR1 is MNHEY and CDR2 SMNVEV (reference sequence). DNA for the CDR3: TGTGCCAGCAGCAGGGACAGGGTAGCTCAGCCCCAGCATTTT. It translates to CASSRDRVAQPQHF.

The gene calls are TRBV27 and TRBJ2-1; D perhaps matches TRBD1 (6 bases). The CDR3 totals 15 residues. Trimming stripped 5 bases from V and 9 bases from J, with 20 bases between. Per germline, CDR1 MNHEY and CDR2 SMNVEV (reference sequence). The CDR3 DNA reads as TGTGCCAGCAGTGGCCAGGGGTCTTTCCTCGGTGAGCAGTTCTTC. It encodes CASSGQGSFLGEQFF.

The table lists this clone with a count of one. The chain's CDR3 is CASSLDRGTYNEQFF. CDR3 coding DNA: TGCGCCAGCAGCTTGGACAGGGGGACCTACAATGAGCAGTTCTTC. This chain links TRBV5-1 with TRBJ2-1; 8 nucleotides line up with TRBD1. The CDR3 sequence is 15 residues long. The junction had 1 base not matched to a gene; V was cut back by 0 bases and J by 2 bases. Per the germline V gene, CDR1 is SGHRS and CDR2 is YFSETQ.